The 28 T cell receptor beta chains below come from one sample, sequenced in a study of T cell responses to AZD1222 COVID-19 vaccine. The protocol was immunoSEQ multiplex PCR, while the TCRdb copy is restricted to in-frame clones and leaves out a portion. The repertoire has 70,000 or so clones, around nine tenths of them found once; the top ten carry 24%. The material sequenced was peripheral blood, taken on day 0 of AZD1222 vaccination. The source of these receptors is an adult in good health.

V is TRBV18 and J is TRBJ2-5; D is undetermined. CDR3 length equals 14 residues. V was trimmed by 0 bases and J by 2 bases, leaving 7 bases between them. Germline V gene sequence: CDR1 KGHSH, CDR2 LQKENI. The CDR3 spells CASSPPNGQETQYF. The CDR3 bases are TGTGCCAGCTCACCACCGAACGGGCAAGAGACCCAGTACTTC.

The chain has TRBV3-1 (or the pseudogene TRBV3-2) and TRBJ2-7; 7 positions match TRBD1. This CDR3 has 14 residues. CDR1 LGHDT and CDR2 YNNKEL come from the germline V gene (reference sequence). V lost 4 bases and J lost 6; bases outside the gene matches: 9. DNA for the CDR3: TGTGCCAGCAGCCCTCGCGGACAGGCCCGCGAGCAGTACTTC. Translated, it gives CASSPRGQAREQYF.

The rearrangement joins TRBV2 to TRBJ1-1; TRBD1 is a possible D gene (5 bases). Germline lookup yields CDR1 SNHLY and CDR2 FYNNEI. The V end lost 4 bases, the J end lost 6 bases, and 18 bases lay between the germline ends. The CDR3 covers 15 residues. CDR3 sequence reads: CASSVVGKGGAEAFF. CDR3 DNA sequence: TGTGCCAGCAGTGTGGTCGGAAAAGGAGGGGCTGAAGCTTTCTTT.

The rearrangement uses TRBV12-3 or TRBV12-4 and TRBJ1-2; D unclear. This CDR3 is 13 amino acids long. Trimming removed 5 bases at V and 2 bases at J, with 9 bases between. CDR3 loop: CASSGLGNYGYTF. Written as DNA, the CDR3 is TGTGCCAGCAGTGGCTTAGGGAACTATGGCTACACCTTC.

About this clone: Other DNA sequences from this sample encode an identical CDR3 as well. The V gene is TRBV29-1, the J gene TRBJ1-2, with D uncertain. The V gene lost 0 bases and the J gene lost 4 bases, with 6 bases spanning the gap. This CDR3 is built from 12 residues. The germline V gene encodes CDR1 SQVTM and CDR2 ANQGSEA. Here the CDR3 DNA reads TGCAGCGTTGAAGAGGATGGCTATGGCTACACCTTC. This sequence encodes CSVEEDGYGYTF.

The CDR3 protein is CASSDSGLVSGELFF. CDR3 in DNA: TGTGCCAGCAGTGACTCCGGACTAGTTTCCGGGGAGCTGTTTTTT. The rearrangement uses TRBV2 and TRBJ2-2; 7 nucleotides line up with TRBD2. Germline-derived CDR1 and CDR2 are SNHLY and FYNNEI. J gave up 6 bases and V 3 bases, and 7 bases lay outside the gene matches. This CDR3 contains 15 residues. The full variable domain, with the rest looked up from reference TRBV2 and TRBJ2-2, is EPEVTQTPSHQVTQMGQEVILRCVPISNHLYFYWYRQILGQKVEFLVSFYNNEISEKSEIFDDQFSVERPDGSNFTLKIRSTKLEDSAMYFCASSDSGLVSGELFFGEGSRLTVL.

The chain has TRBV6-5 and TRBJ1-6, with 12 bases that match TRBD1. Germline V lookup: CDR1 MNHEY, CDR2 SVGAGI. This CDR3 is built from 15 residues. Trimming cost V 10 bases and J 7 bases; bases outside gene matches: 8. The CDR3 sequence: CATMGQGAGNSPLHF. In DNA, the CDR3 is TGTGCCACAATGGGACAGGGGGCCGGGAATTCACCCCTCCACTTT.

The chain joins TRBV7-2 to TRBJ1-1, with 7 bases identical to TRBD1. V shed 5 bases, J shed 4 bases, and the junction held 7 bases outside the gene matches. The CDR3 runs 14 residues. Germline V lookup: CDR1 SGHTA, CDR2 FQGNSA. CDR3 DNA sequence: TGTGCCAGCAGCGCCCAGGGGGAGGGCACTGAAGCTTTCTTT. It specifies CASSAQGEGTEAFF.

This clone was seen many times. The rearrangement joins TRBV21-1 to TRBJ1-6. TRBV21-1 is tagged as a pseudogene. The CDR3 spans 11 residues. The CDR3 DNA follows: TGTGCCAGCAGCAAAGGGTCACCCCTCCACTTT. It yields the protein CASSKGSPLHF.

The chain couples TRBV19 to TRBJ1-5, with a weak D call TRBD1 (6 bases). Germline V gene sequence: CDR1 LNHDA, CDR2 SQIVND (reference sequence). This CDR3 contains 14 residues. The V end was cut by 3 bases, the J end by 7 bases, with 13 bases between. The CDR3 is CASSMGGGRQPQHF. As DNA, the CDR3 is TGTGCCAGTAGTATGGGGGGCGGGAGGCAGCCCCAGCATTTT.

The V gene is TRBV5-4, the J gene TRBJ1-2, with D perhaps TRBD1 (6 bases). The CDR3 length is 16 residues. The germline V and J ends were trimmed by 0 bases and 5 bases, with 17 bases remaining between them. CDR1 and CDR2 (germline): SGHNT, YYREEE (reference sequence). In DNA form, the CDR3 reads TGTGCCAGCAGCTTGGTGGGTCAGGGGCCCGGGTATGGCTACACCTTC. This encodes CASSLVGQGPGYGYTF.

V is TRBV19 and J is TRBJ1-4; D gene unclear. Germline CDR1 is LNHDA and CDR2 is SQIVND (reference sequence). V lost 3 bases to trimming and J lost 4 bases, with 3 bases between them. The CDR3 spans 12 residues. CDR3 coding DNA: TGTGCCAGTAGTATCGATAATGAAAAACTGTTTTTT. Translating it yields CASSIDNEKLFF.

This chain links TRBV29-1 with TRBJ2-1, with D perhaps TRBD2 (5 bases). Germline V gene lookup returns CDR1 SQVTM and CDR2 ANQGSEA. Trimming removed 4 bases at V and 5 bases at J, with 9 bases between. The CDR3 has 12 amino acids. This chain's CDR3 is CSVGWRDNEQFF. For the CDR3, the DNA is TGCAGCGTTGGGTGGCGGGACAATGAGCAGTTCTTC.

The chain couples TRBV29-1 to TRBJ2-5; perhaps TRBD2 as D (6 bases). The CDR3 contains 14 residues. Trimming took off 1 base at V and 2 bases at J, with 11 bases between the two ends. Germline V CDR1 and CDR2: SQVTM, ANQGSEA. CDR3 nucleotides: TGCAGCGTTGAAGTGCGGGGCACGCAAGAGACCCAGTACTTC. Its translation is CSVEVRGTQETQYF.

The chain carries TRBV19 and TRBJ1-1; unclear D gene. This CDR3 has 12 residues. Looked up from germline, CDR1 is LNHDA and CDR2 is SQIVND (reference sequence). V was pared by 8 bases and J by 7 bases, with 14 bases between. The CDR3: CASGLGGVEAFF. Here the CDR3 DNA reads TGTGCCAGTGGGTTAGGAGGAGTTGAAGCTTTCTTT.

Only one count was recorded for this clone. The chain joins TRBV5-1 to TRBJ2-2; 7 positions match TRBD1. The CDR3 runs 17 residues. Trimming cost V 2 bases and J 4 bases; bases outside gene matches: 11. Germline V gene sequence: CDR1 SGHRS, CDR2 YFSETQ. The CDR3 reads CASSLTPDRWGTGELFF. CDR3 in DNA: TGCGCCAGCAGCTTAACTCCGGACAGGTGGGGCACCGGGGAGCTGTTTTTT.

This clone was found a few times. This sequence joins TRBV19 and TRBJ2-2; tentatively, D is TRBD2 (5 bases). CDR1 is LNHDA, CDR2 SQIVND, per germline (reference sequence). CDR3 length: 15 residues. Trimming stripped 3 bases from V and 6 bases from J, with 14 bases between. CDR3 protein: CASSIAGGEAGELFF. The CDR3 region has the DNA TGTGCCAGTAGTATTGCAGGAGGAGAGGCCGGGGAGCTGTTTTTT.

This rearrangement joins TRBV5-3 to TRBJ2-6, with 8 bases identical to TRBD1. TRBV5-3 is sorted into the ORF group, with uncertain function. This CDR3 is 22 amino acids long. The V and J ends lost 0 bases and 1 base, in that order; junction bases with no gene match: 18. This CDR3 is CARSLAIRGQAGRGSGANVLTF. The CDR3 bases are TGTGCCAGAAGCTTGGCCATTCGGGGACAGGCCGGCAGGGGATCTGGGGCCAACGTCCTGACTTTC.

This sequence joins TRBV30 and TRBJ1-2, with unresolved D. The CDR3 loop spans 13 amino acids. The germline V gene has CDR1 GTSNPN and CDR2 SVGIG (reference sequence). Trimming shortened V by 0 bases and J by 7 bases, and 12 bases separated the two germline ends. CDR3 region: CAWSVQSPSGYTF. The DNA for the CDR3 is TGTGCCTGGAGTGTACAAAGTCCCAGTGGCTACACCTTC.

The chain has TRBV19 and TRBJ1-1; 7 bases agree with TRBD1. V was pared by 6 bases and J by 7 bases, with 11 bases of the junction left unmatched. The CDR3 extends over 14 amino acids. Germline values: CDR1 LNHDA, CDR2 SQIVND (reference sequence). The CDR3 region is CASRGVGQVYEAFF. The CDR3 DNA is TGTGCCAGTAGAGGGGTCGGACAGGTCTATGAAGCTTTCTTT. The whole variable domain, filled in from reference TRBV19 and TRBJ1-1, reads DGGITQSPKYLFRKEGQNVTLSCEQNLNHDAMYWYRQDPGQGLRLIYYSQIVNDFQKGDIAEGYSVSREKKESFPLTVTSAQKNPTAFYLCASRGVGQVYEAFFGQGTRLTVV.

CDR3 nucleotide sequence: TGTGCCAGCAGTCGTAGACTAGCGGGGTTCTCCTACGAGCAGTACTTC. Residues: CASSRRLAGFSYEQYF. The chain joins TRBV5-6 to TRBJ2-7; 11 nucleotides align to TRBD2. CDR1 is SGHDT, CDR2 YYEEEE, per germline. The CDR3 spans 16 residues. Trimming took 5 bases from V and 0 from J; bases not matched to a gene: 7. Full variable domain (missing parts from reference TRBV5-6 and TRBJ2-7): DAGVTQSPTHLIKTRGQQVTLRCSPKSGHDTVSWYQQALGQGPQFIFQYYEEEERQRGNFPDRFSGHQFPNYSSELNVNALLLGDSALYLCASSRRLAGFSYEQYFGPGTRLTVT.

This chain joins TRBV5-4 and TRBJ1-1; TRBD1 aligns across 7 bases. Germline CDR1 SGHNT, CDR2 YYREEE (reference sequence). The CDR3 sequence is 14 residues long. V lost 5 bases, J lost 1 base, and 5 bases stayed unmatched. CDR3 sequence: CASRTGSGNTEAFF. CDR3 in DNA: TGTGCCAGCAGGACAGGGTCGGGGAACACTGAAGCTTTCTTT.

The rearrangement joins TRBV5-1 to TRBJ1-1; D is possibly TRBD1 (5 bases). With 1 base removed from V and 0 bases from J, the gap between germline ends came to 7 bases. CDR3 size: 14 residues. Germline V lookup: CDR1 SGHRS, CDR2 YFSETQ. In DNA, the CDR3 is TGCGCCAGCAGCTTGTCGGGGCTGAACACTGAAGCTTTCTTT. Its translation: CASSLSGLNTEAFF.

Only a few counts were recorded for this clone. This chain uses TRBV30 with TRBJ2-7; 9 bases match TRBD1. The CDR3 runs to 17 residues. Germline V gene lookup returns CDR1 GTSNPN and CDR2 SVGIG (reference sequence). Trimming removed 1 base from V and 6 bases from J; junction bases left unmatched: 16. This CDR3 reads CAWSDRDRELTRREQYF. The CDR3 DNA reads as TGTGCCTGGAGTGACCGGGACAGGGAGCTCACTCGACGCGAGCAGTACTTC.

The gene calls are TRBV14 and TRBJ2-7, with TRBD2 matching 9 bases. Germline V lookup: CDR1 SGHDN, CDR2 FVKESK. This CDR3 comprises 14 residues. Trimming cost V 6 bases and J 2 bases; bases outside gene matches: 5. The CDR3 nucleotides are TGTGCCAGCAGTAGAGCGGGGGGCACCTACGAGCAGTACTTC. Its translation: CASSRAGGTYEQYF.

The V gene is TRBV9, the J gene TRBJ2-1; 7 positions match TRBD2. Per germline, CDR1 SGDLS and CDR2 YYNGEE. The V segment lost 0 bases and the J segment 2 bases; nucleotides outside the gene matches: 2. The CDR3 sequence is 15 residues long. CDR3 DNA sequence: TGTGCCAGCAGCGTAGGGGCGGGGGCCTACAATGAGCAGTTCTTC. Residues: CASSVGAGAYNEQFF. Filled out from reference TRBV9 and TRBJ2-1, the complete variable domain reads DSGVTQTPKHLITATGQRVTLRCSPRSGDLSVYWYQQSLDQGLQFLIQYYNGEERAKGNILERFSAQQFPDLHSELNLSSLELGDSALYFCASSVGAGAYNEQFFGPGTRLTVL.

The chain is built from TRBV24-1 and TRBJ2-2, with D unresolved. The CDR3 loop spans 12 amino acids. Per germline, CDR1 KGHDR and CDR2 SFDVKD. V gave up 5 bases and J gave up 5 bases, with 5 bases separating them. The CDR3 protein is CATSVGTGELFF. CDR3 DNA sequence: TGTGCCACCAGTGTTGGAACCGGGGAGCTGTTTTTT.

In this sample, this clone turned up once. Its ends do not fully match the called genes, so a read error is possible. V gene TRBV6-2 or TRBV6-3 combines with J gene TRBJ2-1; no clear D gene. Per the germline V gene, CDR1 is MNHEY and CDR2 is SVGEGT. The CDR3 is 13 amino acids. The DNA of the CDR3 is TGTGCCGGCAGTTTAACCGAGGAAGGCGAGCAGTTCTTC. Protein product: CAGSLTEEGEQFF.